The 12 T cell receptor beta chains below come from one sample, sequenced in a study of long-term antiretroviral therapy in people with HIV. Running of the v3.0 immunoSEQ assay took place at survey level. Libraries were prepared by immunoSEQ multiplex PCR; TCRdb keeps only in-frame clonotypes and omits some of them. The sample carries around 6,700 clones, approximately 83% recorded once. Sequenced here: unsorted PBMCs, sampled 3.7 years after starting antiretroviral therapy. The receptors were sampled from a woman between 50 and 59 years old with HIV.

This clone came up a few times. V usage is TRBV27 and J usage is TRBJ1-5; 7 bases map to TRBD1. This CDR3 is 17 amino acids long. The V gene end was trimmed by 5 bases and the J gene end by 4 bases; junction bases not matched to a gene: 14. Germline loops: CDR1 MNHEY, CDR2 SMNVEV (reference sequence). The CDR3 here is CASSPWAGGNSNQPQHF. The DNA for the CDR3 is TGTGCCAGCAGTCCTTGGGCAGGGGGAAATTCAAATCAGCCCCAGCATTTT.

The genes are TRBV7-9 and TRBJ1-2; 7 bases match TRBD1. Germline V lookup: CDR1 SEHNR, CDR2 FQNEAQ (reference sequence). This CDR3 has 13 amino acids. V was pared by 8 bases and J by 3 bases, with 6 bases of the junction left unmatched. The CDR3 DNA sequence: TGTGCCAGCCGGGACAGCCTTGACTATGGCTACACCTTC. Translated: CASRDSLDYGYTF.

The CDR3 DNA reads as TGTGCCAGCAGCGTAGGTCGGGAGCAAGAGACCCAGTACTTC. Encoded protein: CASSVGREQETQYF. V gene TRBV9 combines with J gene TRBJ2-5; D is possibly TRBD2 (6 bases). V lost 0 bases and J lost 2, with 8 bases in between. This CDR3 is 14 amino acids long. The germline V gene encodes CDR1 SGDLS and CDR2 YYNGEE.

The chain links TRBV11-2 to TRBJ2-7, with D perhaps matching TRBD2 (5 bases). V lost 5 bases and J lost 5, with 19 bases in between. CDR3 length: 15 residues. Per germline, CDR1 SGHAT and CDR2 FQNNGV. The CDR3 loop reads CASSQWLAPSNEQYF. The CDR3, as DNA: TGTGCCAGCAGCCAATGGTTAGCGCCGAGCAACGAGCAGTACTTC. Full variable domain (remainder filled in from reference TRBV11-2 and TRBJ2-7): EAGVAQSPRYKIIEKRQSVAFWCNPISGHATLYWYQQILGQGPKLLIQFQNNGVVDDSQLPKDRFSAERLKGVDSTLKIQPAKLEDSAVYLCASSQWLAPSNEQYFGPGTRLTVT.

V and J are TRBV15 and TRBJ1-2; D may be TRBD1 (5 bases). CDR3 length equals 19 residues. V shed 3 bases and J shed 1 base, with 24 bases lying between them. Germline lookup yields CDR1 LNHNV and CDR2 YYDKDF (reference sequence). The CDR3 coding sequence is TGTGCCACCAGCAGCGAGAGACGGGACCCTAGGGTGGGTAACTATGGCTACACCTTC. It codes for CATSSERRDPRVGNYGYTF.

The CDR3 loop reads CASSRDVSGNTIYF. CDR3 nucleotide sequence: TGTGCCAGCAGCCGGGACGTCTCTGGAAACACCATATATTTT. This rearrangement joins TRBV5-6 to TRBJ1-3, with D possibly matching TRBD1 (5 bases). Deletions cut 4 bases from V and 0 bases from J, with 8 bases between. Looked up from germline, CDR1 is SGHDT and CDR2 is YYEEEE. The CDR3 length is 14 residues.

This chain connects TRBV6-5 to TRBJ1-2, with TRBD1 as a possible D gene (5 bases). V dropped 2 bases and J dropped 4 bases, with 8 bases sitting between them. The CDR3 length is 13 residues. From germline, CDR1 is MNHEY and CDR2 SVGAGI. CDR3 nucleotide sequence: TGTGCCAGCAGTTACAAAGACAGCTATGGCTACACCTTC. Amino acids: CASSYKDSYGYTF.

The gene calls are TRBV10-3 and TRBJ1-1; D is possibly TRBD1 (5 bases). V dropped 1 base and J dropped 5 bases, with 14 bases sitting between them. Germline CDR1 is ENHRY and CDR2 is SYGVKD. CDR3 length: 15 residues. The CDR3 reads CAISEFLGVETEAFF. The CDR3, as DNA: TGTGCCATCAGTGAGTTTTTGGGGGTCGAGACTGAAGCTTTCTTT.

The chain uses TRBV25-1 and TRBJ1-1; no reliable D call. The CDR3 loop spans 13 amino acids. Germline V gives CDR1 MGHDK, CDR2 SYGVNS. With 1 base removed from V and 5 bases from J, the gap between germline ends came to 8 bases. CDR3 region: CASSESPRTEAFF. The CDR3 DNA follows: TGTGCCAGCAGTGAATCGCCGAGGACTGAAGCTTTCTTT.

The chain has TRBV5-4 and TRBJ2-5, with D unresolved. The CDR3 has 12 amino acids. The V gene's germline CDR1 is SGHNT and CDR2 YYREEE (reference sequence). V was trimmed by 0 bases and J by 3 bases, leaving 3 bases between them. The CDR3 protein is CASSLEEETQYF. CDR3 nucleotides: TGTGCCAGCAGCTTGGAGGAAGAGACCCAGTACTTC.

The rearrangement joins TRBV4-3 to TRBJ2-1; no definite D call. V gave up 0 bases and J gave up 5 bases, with 14 bases separating them. The CDR3 is 16 residues long. Germline V lookup: CDR1 LGHNA, CDR2 YSLEER. The CDR3 spells CASSQDYSLPDNEQFF. Written as DNA, the CDR3 is TGCGCCAGCAGCCAAGATTACAGCTTACCCGACAATGAGCAGTTCTTC.

The chain is built from TRBV11-3 and TRBJ2-2, with 7 bases lining up with TRBD2. The V gene end was trimmed by 4 bases and the J gene end by 2 bases; junction bases not matched to a gene: 7. Germline assignment: CDR1 SGHNT and CDR2 YENEEA. CDR3 length: 16 residues. The CDR3 loop is CASSSTGTTNTGELFF. CDR3 DNA sequence: TGTGCCAGCAGCTCAACCGGGACTACTAACACCGGGGAGCTGTTTTTT.